The subject of this entry is one TCR beta chain. Its antigen is not known. The data derive from a study of T cells in tuberculosis. TCRdb's table, derived via immunoSEQ multiplex PCR, lists solely in-frame clones and lacks some. The sample gives about 20,000 clones, 75% to 90% of which show up once; roughly 15% is in the top ten. Regarding the study as a whole: Active tuberculosis alpha repertoires lay closer to GMM-specific TCRs than controls'.

The CDR3 runs 13 residues. From germline, CDR1 is SGHTA and CDR2 FQGTGA. V gave up 5 bases and J gave up 6 bases, with 13 bases separating them. This sequence originates from a donor aged 10 to 29 with latent tuberculosis or without tuberculosis infection. Sequencing was done on a sample of PBMCs. This chain uses TRBV7-3 with TRBJ1-1; TRBD1 is a possible D gene (6 bases). The CDR3 loop is CASSPQGWAEAFF. For the CDR3, the DNA is TGTGCCAGCAGCCCACAGGGTTGGGCTGAAGCTTTCTTT.